Shown below are 6 T cell receptor beta chains from a single sample sequenced in a study of T cells in Graves' hyperthyroidism and ophthalmopathy. RNA transcripts gave rise to amplified TCR beta CDR3 regions. The HTBI primer set served for first-round RT-PCR of the TCR CDR3. TCRdb independently ran MiXCR on the multiplex PCR reads; one entry per CDR3 protein. There are about 600,000 distinct CDR3 sequences in the sample; approximately 16% occur only once, and less than 3.5% lies in the top ten. Sequencing was carried out using blood. The receptors derive from a woman aged 40 to 49 with Graves' ophthalmopathy.

V and J are TRBV7-6 and TRBJ1-1; D not resolved. The CDR3 covers 14 residues. Trimming pared 2 bases from V and 2 bases from J, leaving 9 bases between. The germline gives CDR1 SGHVS, CDR2 FNYEAQ. CDR3 region: CASSLSVANTEAFF. CDR3 DNA: TGTGCCAGCAGCTTAAGTGTGGCTAACACTGAAGCTTTCTTT.

A few counts support this clonotype. The V and J genes are TRBV5-1 and TRBJ2-4; TRBD2 aligns across 11 bases. V dropped 3 bases and J dropped 0; count of bases not matched to a gene: 8. Germline CDR1 and CDR2: SGHRS and YFSETQ. The CDR3 is 18 amino acids. In nucleotides, the CDR3 is TGCGCCAGCAGCTCCACTACTAGCGGGGGAGGAGCCAAAAACATTCAGTACTTC. Translation: CASSSTTSGGGAKNIQYF. Supplemented by reference TRBV5-1 and TRBJ2-4, the full variable domain reads KAGVTQTPRYLIKTRGQQVTLSCSPISGHRSVSWYQQTPGQGLQFLFEYFSETQRNKGNFPGRFSGRQFSNSRSEMNVSTLELGDSALYLCASSSTTSGGGAKNIQYFGAGTRLSVL.

CDR3 amino acids: CSVTLAGGQNIQYF. Written as DNA, the CDR3 is TGCAGTGTTACCCTAGCGGGGGGGCAGAACATTCAGTACTTC. The V gene is TRBV20-1, the J gene TRBJ2-4; 12 bases match TRBD2. Germline values: CDR1 DFQATT, CDR2 SNEGSKA (reference sequence). The CDR3 contains 14 residues. V shed 7 bases and J 7 bases; nucleotides not matched to a gene: 8.

V and J are TRBV20-1 and TRBJ2-2; no definite D call. V was pared by 6 bases and J by 7 bases, with 12 bases between. Germline V gene sequence: CDR1 DFQATT, CDR2 SNEGSKA (reference sequence). The CDR3 sequence is 12 residues long. In DNA form, the CDR3 reads TGCAGTGCCCCCACAGTGATCGGGGAGCTGTTTTTT. This sequence encodes CSAPTVIGELFF.

J is TRBJ1-2 and V is TRBV5-1, with TRBD1 matching 8 bases. The CDR3 has 12 amino acids. Germline V gene lookup returns CDR1 SGHRS and CDR2 YFSETQ. The trim removed 0 bases at V and 10 bases at J, leaving 2 bases unmatched. The CDR3 sequence is CASSLDRGFYTF. The CDR3 bases are TGCGCCAGCAGCTTGGACAGGGGGTTCTACACCTTC.

Only a few counts were recorded for this clonotype. The chain combines TRBV5-1 with TRBJ1-6; D might be TRBD1 (6 bases). V lost 4 bases and J lost 6, with 14 bases in between. Per the germline V gene, CDR1 is SGHRS and CDR2 is YFSETQ. The CDR3 consists of 15 residues. CDR3 amino acids: CASSQKTGFNSPLHF. CDR3 bases: TGCGCCAGCAGCCAGAAGACAGGATTTAATTCACCCCTCCACTTT.